These 21 T cell receptor beta chains share one sample of origin, sequenced in a study of identical twins. TCRdb processed the 5' RACE reads anew with MiXCR; each CDR3 protein has one entry. The sample has roughly 1,500,000 distinct CDR3 sequences; 25% to 35% are singletons. Sequenced sample: cord blood. These receptors were taken from a newborn girl in good health.

The V gene is TRBV5-5, the J gene TRBJ1-2; D possibly corresponds to TRBD1 (6 bases). CDR1 SGHKS and CDR2 YYEKEE come from the germline V gene (reference sequence). V dropped 4 bases and J dropped 2 bases, with 12 bases sitting between them. This CDR3 region has 14 residues. The CDR3 region is CASSPRDKNYGYTF. The CDR3 nucleotides are TGTGCCAGCAGCCCCCGGGACAAAAACTATGGCTACACCTTC.

The DNA for the CDR3 is TGTGCCAGCAGTGAACGGGGACCCTACAGAAATAGCAATCAGCCCCAGCATTTT. It specifies CASSERGPYRNSNQPQHF. V usage is TRBV6-1 and J usage is TRBJ1-5; possible D gene TRBD1, 5 bases. The CDR3 spans 18 residues. The V end was cut by 2 bases, the J end by 0 bases, with 17 bases between. From germline, CDR1 is MNHNS and CDR2 SASEGT.

The gene calls are TRBV4-3 and TRBJ2-7, with D maybe TRBD2 (5 bases). V was pared by 2 bases and J by 4 bases, with 15 bases between. CDR3 size: 15 residues. The V gene's germline CDR1 is LGHNA and CDR2 YSLEER. DNA of the CDR3: TGCGCCAGCAGCCAATCCCACGGGGTCGGTTACGAGCAGTACTTC. It encodes CASSQSHGVGYEQYF.

For this clonotype: At one end, the junction sequence differs from germline, possibly due to a read error. The V and J genes are TRBV4-1 and TRBJ2-1; D is uncertain. Germline V CDR1 and CDR2: MGHRA, YSYEKL. The CDR3 contains 15 residues. CDR3 DNA sequence: TGTGCCAGCAGCTTAAAAGTAGGTTCCTACAATGAGCAGTTCTTC. The encoded protein is CASSLKVGSYNEQFF.

As to this clonotype: A far larger clone is one nucleotide away, so this likely arose from a read error. The genes are TRBV5-1 and TRBJ2-1; unclear D gene. CDR1 is SGHRS, CDR2 YFSETQ, per germline. CDR3 length: 14 amino acids. DNA for the CDR3: TGCGCCAGCAGCCCTGGCAGCTCCTACAATGAGCGGTTCTTC. Translating it yields CASSPGSSYNERFF.

The genes are TRBV28 and TRBJ2-5; 9 nucleotides line up with TRBD2. Trimming cost V 3 bases and J 11 bases; bases outside gene matches: 19. Per the germline V gene, CDR1 is MDHEN and CDR2 is SYDVKM. CDR3 length: 17 residues. The DNA of the CDR3 is TGTGCCAGCAGTTTCTCGTTAGGGGCTAGCGGGAACAATGAGCAGTACTTC. Translation: CASSFSLGASGNNEQYF.

The chain joins TRBV3-1 to TRBJ2-7; D is perhaps TRBD2 (5 bases). V was clipped by 0 bases and J by 3 bases, with 12 bases between them. Germline CDR1 reads LGHDT; CDR2 reads YNNKEL (reference sequence). There are 15 residues in the CDR3. DNA of the CDR3: TGTGCCAGCAGCCAAGAGTACCTAGCTGGCTACGAGCAGTACTTC. Translated: CASSQEYLAGYEQYF.

This clonotype was detected many times. At one boundary the junction diverges from the germline segment, which might be a read error. This rearrangement joins TRBV4-1 to TRBJ1-2; 7 positions agree with TRBD1. Germline V gene sequence: CDR1 MGHRA, CDR2 YSYEKL. The CDR3 loop spans 14 amino acids. This CDR3 is CASSPGTANYGYTF. DNA of the CDR3: TGTGCCAGCAGCCCCGGGACAGCTAACTATGGCTACACCTTC.

This clonotype has more than one count but fewer than ten. This rearrangement joins TRBV3-1 to TRBJ1-1, with 11 bases lining up with TRBD1. Germline-derived CDR1 and CDR2 are LGHDT and YNNKEL (reference sequence). This CDR3 contains 17 residues. V lost 1 base to trimming and J lost 1 base; unmatched junction nucleotides: 5. The CDR3, as DNA: TGTGCCAGCAGCCAAGGGGACAGGGGGTGGGAGAACACTGAAGCTTTCTTT. Its protein product is CASSQGDRGWENTEAFF.

The chain uses TRBV7-2 and TRBJ1-4, with 7 nucleotides matching TRBD1. The ends lost 0 bases at V and 5 bases at J; junction bases unmatched: 6. The germline V gene encodes CDR1 SGHTA and CDR2 FQGNSA. The CDR3 runs to 16 residues. CDR3 amino acids: CASSLAAVGGNEKLFF. As DNA, the CDR3 is TGTGCCAGCAGCTTAGCCGCGGTAGGGGGCAATGAAAAACTGTTTTTT.

The chain joins TRBV20-1 to TRBJ2-2; 9 bases line up with TRBD1. Germline lookup yields CDR1 DFQATT and CDR2 SNEGSKA (reference sequence). This CDR3 comprises 15 residues. V shed 0 bases, J shed 6 bases, and the junction held 5 bases outside the gene matches. The CDR3 DNA reads as TGCAGTGCTAGAGATCGGGGACAGGGTGCCGGGGAGCTGTTTTTT. As protein: CSARDRGQGAGELFF.

The rearrangement joins TRBV28 to TRBJ1-1, with no clear D. The CDR3 sequence is 17 residues long. Germline CDR1 reads MDHEN; CDR2 reads SYDVKM. Trimming took off 0 bases at V and 2 bases at J, with 16 bases between the two ends. The CDR3: CASSLCTAQYPNTEAFF. Here the CDR3 DNA reads TGTGCCAGCAGTTTATGCACAGCGCAGTACCCCAACACTGAAGCTTTCTTT.

This clonotype was detected only a few times. V and J are TRBV10-3 and TRBJ2-7; D remains unclear. Trimming took 8 bases from V and 3 from J, leaving 5 bases between them. Germline lookup yields CDR1 ENHRY and CDR2 SYGVKD. The CDR3 is 10 amino acids. CDR3 sequence (DNA): TGTGCCATCGGACGCTACGAGCAGTACTTC. Translated: CAIGRYEQYF.

This chain joins TRBV20-1 and TRBJ1-6; D unclear. Germline V CDR1 and CDR2: DFQATT, SNEGSKA (reference sequence). V was trimmed by 6 bases and J by 7 bases, leaving 16 bases between them. This CDR3 region has 14 residues. The CDR3 DNA is TGCAGTGCGCACGGACGCCGGTTAAATTCACCCCTCCACTTT. Its translation is CSAHGRRLNSPLHF.

The chain uses TRBV18 and TRBJ2-6; D possibly corresponds to TRBD1 (6 bases). The V end lost 4 bases, the J end lost 0 bases, and 31 bases lay between the germline ends. This CDR3 is 23 amino acids long. From germline, CDR1 is KGHSH and CDR2 LQKENI. The CDR3 loop is CASSLYGLTGTPQQLSGANVLTF. The CDR3 DNA sequence: TGTGCCAGCTCACTCTACGGCCTGACGGGGACACCCCAACAACTCTCTGGGGCCAACGTCCTGACTTTC.

The V gene is TRBV12-3 or TRBV12-4, the J gene TRBJ2-3; the match to TRBD1 covers 7 bases. CDR3 length equals 16 residues. The ends lost 6 bases at V and 2 bases at J; junction bases unmatched: 11. CDR3 bases: TGTGCCAGCAGCCCCCGGACAGGAGGACCCACAGATACGCAGTATTTT. It encodes CASSPRTGGPTDTQYF.

The table lists this clonotype with a few counts. V usage is TRBV6-5 and J usage is TRBJ1-1; D is unresolved. V was cut by 2 bases and J by 2 bases, with 9 bases left in between. From germline, CDR1 is MNHEY and CDR2 SVGAGI. This CDR3 region has 14 residues. The CDR3 here is CASSYQRKNTEAFF. For the CDR3, the DNA is TGTGCCAGCAGTTACCAGAGGAAAAACACTGAAGCTTTCTTT.

The V and J genes are TRBV5-1 and TRBJ2-2, with unresolved D. The ends were cut back, 0 bases at V and 1 base at J, with 10 bases in the middle. In germline, CDR1 is SGHRS, CDR2 YFSETQ. The CDR3 covers 16 residues. The CDR3 region is CASSLGPRQNTGELFF. Written as DNA, the CDR3 is TGCGCCAGCAGCTTGGGTCCCAGACAGAACACCGGGGAGCTGTTTTTT. Full variable domain (rest looked up from reference TRBV5-1 and TRBJ2-2): KAGVTQTPRYLIKTRGQQVTLSCSPISGHRSVSWYQQTPGQGLQFLFEYFSETQRNKGNFPGRFSGRQFSNSRSEMNVSTLELGDSALYLCASSLGPRQNTGELFFGEGSRLTVL.

This chain connects TRBV7-2 to TRBJ2-7, with D perhaps matching TRBD2 (6 bases). The CDR3 totals 16 residues. In germline, CDR1 is SGHTA, CDR2 FQGNSA. V was clipped by 4 bases and J by 7 bases, with 23 bases between them. CDR3 in amino acids: CASSSTSYNIQNEQYF. CDR3 nucleotide sequence: TGTGCCAGCAGCTCAACTAGCTACAATATACAGAATGAGCAGTACTTC.

This clonotype was seen more than once but under ten times. The rearrangement links TRBV4-1 to TRBJ2-1; the D is unclear. Deletions cut 2 bases from V and 0 bases from J, with 8 bases between. This CDR3 has 15 amino acids. The V gene's germline CDR1 is MGHRA and CDR2 YSYEKL. CDR3 sequence reads: CASSQLGLSYNEQFF. The CDR3 bases are TGCGCCAGCAGCCAACTGGGCCTCTCCTACAATGAGCAGTTCTTC.

V gene TRBV7-6 combines with J gene TRBJ2-4; tentatively, D is TRBD2 (5 bases). Trimming left V 1 base short and J 13 bases short, with 23 bases between. CDR1 is SGHVS and CDR2 is FNYEAQ in the germline V gene. The CDR3 consists of 16 residues. The CDR3 DNA follows: TGTGCCAGCAGCTTAGTAGCGAAGGCGAATGGCAATGAGCAGTACTTC. Encoded protein: CASSLVAKANGNEQYF.